This TCR beta chain was documented in a study of beta chain features in type 1 diabetes. Sequencing targeted expressed TCRB transcripts, as all isolated RNA had been reverse transcribed. The method was immunoSEQ multiplex PCR; TCRdb's version includes in-frame clones alone and lacks a portion of them. This table has hundreds of thousands of clones, 25% to 35% appearing once. To note about this clone: Its target is unknown.

Study observations and caveats: Insertions at VDJ junctions were less frequent in type 1 diabetes patients. These patients also deleted more nucleotides at the same junctions.

This CDR3 is built from 15 residues. Germline-derived CDR1 and CDR2 are MNHEY and SMNVEV (reference sequence). Trimming took off 3 bases at V and 4 bases at J, with 16 bases between the two ends. This chain joins TRBV27 and TRBJ2-7; no clear D. The specimen sequenced was naive CD4+ T cells from blood. The TCR originated in a man between 18 and 29 years old in good health. The CDR3 protein is CASSFIGQTTYEQYF. The DNA of the CDR3 is TGTGCCAGCAGTTTCATAGGGCAGACAACTTACGAGCAGTACTTC.